This TCR beta chain was profiled in a study of neurological immune-mediated disorders. General observations from the study: The study found the most TCR clonal expansion in HTLV-1-associated myelopathy and the least in multiple sclerosis, below healthy controls. The expanded clones of different subjects shared no CDR3 amino acid sequences (suggesting private repertoires in all groups). A possible signature appeared as one related-CDR3 cluster, in which phylogenetic grouping placed the repertoires of 18 of 34 multiple sclerosis patients.

In the case of this clonotype: Its antigen remains unidentified.

Each TCR transcript was tagged with a 10-nucleotide random UMI during 5'RACE. From the 5' RACE reads, TCRdb called clonotypes with MiXCR, one entry per CDR3 protein. Of roughly 56,000 distinct CDR3 sequences listed, about 3.7% are singletons. This sequence was found in a woman aged 55-75 years with multiple sclerosis. Material: PBMCs.

The CDR3 bases are TGTGCCAGCAGTTTGGGCCCCGTGAACACTGAAGCTTTCTTT. This gives the protein CASSLGPVNTEAFF. The chain has TRBV12-3 or TRBV12-4 and TRBJ1-1; D unresolved. The CDR3 extends over 14 amino acids. Trimming cost V 3 bases and J 0 bases, with 8 bases left between them.